Listed here is a single TCR beta chain. Its matching antigen is unknown. The protocol was immunoSEQ multiplex PCR, while the TCRdb copy is restricted to in-frame clones and leaves out a portion. The table shows about 2 million clones, with 85% to 95% occurring only once. Germline CDR1 reads ENHRY; CDR2 reads SYGVKD. Germline trimming cut 3 bases from V and 2 bases from J; bases unmatched to any gene: 4. The CDR3 consists of 15 residues. The data derive from a study of shared clonotypes between healthy human individuals. Study context: Each donor's CD8 memory used one plate, CD8 naive two, each CD4 subset three. Study observations and caveats: Non-shared clonotypes had lower generation probabilities than clonotypes shared by all four sorted-subset donors. The authors sampled blood alone, and tissue repertoires likely differ.

The chain is built from TRBV10-3 and TRBJ2-7; 10 nucleotides line up with TRBD1. Sequencing was performed on naive CD4+ T cells sorted from blood. Subset: CD45RA+ positively selected. The TCR originated in a man younger than 30 in good health. DNA of the CDR3: TGTGCCATCAGTGAAGGGACAGGGGCCCCCTACGAGCAGTACTTC. Encoded protein: CAISEGTGAPYEQYF.